This T cell receptor (beta chain) is from a study of shared clonotypes between healthy human individuals. Germline V gene data show CDR1 as SNHLY and CDR2 as FYNNEI. CDR3 length equals 14 residues. V lost 3 bases to trimming and J lost 0 bases, with 5 bases between them. Some clones are missing from TCRdb's copy, which holds only in-frame ones; the method was immunoSEQ multiplex PCR. The sample contains some 900,000 clones, approximately 80% of which appear only once. The sample consisted of memory CD4+ T cells sorted from blood. The subset is: CD45RA-negative fraction. The genes are TRBV2 and TRBJ1-4, with D hard to call. The origin of this receptor is a man aged 18 to 29 in good health. The CDR3 is CASSDVATNEKLFF. The CDR3 DNA sequence: TGTGCCAGCAGTGACGTTGCAACTAATGAAAAACTGTTTTTT.